These T cell receptor beta chains were read from a single sample in a study of CD8+ T cells in alopecia areata. Generated by immunoSEQ multiplex PCR, the TCRdb table keeps only in-frame clones and is missing some. The sample has fewer than 150,000 clones, about four fifths seen once. Sequencing was performed on CD8+ T cells sorted from blood, taken at week 4, from a patient treated with tofacitinib. The source is a human donor with alopecia areata. The CDR3 runs from the conserved cysteine through the conserved F or W. The order of the fields is CDR3 length, V gene, clone size, D gene, J gene, CDR3 protein, CDR3 DNA. A D gene is named only where the DNA matches it firmly. Some rows mark clone size as missing; the rest say once, few, many or name a class of expanded clone.

11	TRBV5-6	-	-	TRBJ1-4	CASSSGEKLFF	TGTGCCAGCAGCTCGGGGGAAAAACTGTTTTTT
19	TRBV27	-	-	TRBJ2-3	CASSLSMGDFFRRTDTQYF	TGTGCCAGCAGTTTATCCATGGGGGACTTCTTTCGTCGCACAGATACGCAGTATTTT
13	TRBV2	-	TRBD1	TRBJ2-7	CAGRDSHSYEQYF	TGTGCCGGAAGGGACAGTCACTCCTACGAGCAGTACTTC
17	TRBV15	-	-	TRBJ2-5	CATSRDYRELRGETQYF	TGTGCCACCAGCAGAGATTACCGGGAATTAAGGGGAGAGACCCAGTACTTC
13	TRBV4-1	-	-	TRBJ2-7	CASSQDRSYEQYF	TGCGCCAGCAGCCAAGATCGGTCCTACGAGCAGTACTTC
11	TRBV10-3	-	-	TRBJ2-3	CAILSADTQYF	TGTGCCATCCTGAGTGCAGATACGCAGTATTTT
15	TRBV5-4	-	TRBD1	TRBJ1-2	CASSPGTGANYGYTF	TGTGCCAGCAGCCCCGGGACAGGAGCGAACTATGGCTACACCTTC
17	TRBV9	once	TRBD1	TRBJ2-2	CASTPGRGRRNTGELFF	TGTGCCAGCACCCCGGGCAGGGGGCGCCGGAACACCGGGGAGCTGTTTTTT
16	TRBV5-1	-	-	TRBJ2-5	CASSLGTRGAGETQYF	TGCGCCAGCAGCTTGGGGACAAGGGGAGCCGGCGAGACCCAGTACTTC
15	TRBV6-1	-	TRBD1	TRBJ2-7	CASSVTGTGSSEQYF	TGTGCCAGCAGTGTGACCGGGACAGGGTCATCCGAGCAGTACTTC
17	TRBV7-9	-	TRBD1	TRBJ2-2	CASSQSNRGHGTGELFF	TGTGCCAGCAGCCAAAGCAACAGGGGGCATGGTACCGGGGAGCTGTTTTTT
14	TRBV27	-	-	TRBJ1-2	CASSPPGTIYGYTF	TGTGCCAGCAGTCCCCCAGGGACAATCTATGGCTACACCTTC
12	TRBV10-3	-	-	TRBJ1-2	CAIHGDNYGYTF	TGTGCCATCCATGGCGACAACTATGGCTACACCTTC
15	TRBV25-1	-	TRBD1	TRBJ2-5	CASSDDRGSGETQYF	TGTGCCAGCAGTGACGACAGGGGTTCAGGAGAGACCCAGTACTTC
16	TRBV9	-	-	TRBJ1-1	CASSVETGQMNTEAFF	TGTGCCAGCAGCGTAGAAACAGGGCAAATGAACACTGAAGCTTTCTTT
11	TRBV29-1	-	-	TRBJ2-7	CSVGTDYEQYF	TGCAGCGTTGGGACAGACTACGAGCAGTACTTC
16	TRBV27	-	TRBD1	TRBJ2-5	CASSPGQGALAETQYF	TGTGCCAGCAGTCCGGGACAGGGGGCGCTGGCCGAGACCCAGTACTTC
16	TRBV7-2	-	TRBD2	TRBJ2-3	CASSLPGLAYPDTQYF	TGTGCCAGCAGCTTACCGGGACTAGCTTATCCAGATACGCAGTATTTT
16	TRBV4-1	-	-	TRBJ1-6	CASSQVSRGTSSPLHF	TGCGCCAGCAGCCAAGTTAGTAGGGGAACTAGTTCACCCCTCCACTTT
11	TRBV10-1	-	-	TRBJ2-5	CASPGKETQYF	TGCGCCAGCCCAGGGAAAGAGACCCAGTACTTC
11	TRBV29-1	-	-	TRBJ2-7	CSVDRRGEQYF	TGCAGCGTTGATCGAAGAGGGGAGCAGTACTTC
15	TRBV7-9	-	-	TRBJ2-5	CASSLRREVGETQYF	TGTGCCAGCAGCTTAAGGCGGGAAGTAGGAGAGACCCAGTACTTC
13	TRBV19	-	-	TRBJ1-5	CASSIGRNQPQHF	TGTGCCAGTAGTATCGGTAGGAATCAGCCCCAGCATTTT
12	TRBV19	-	-	TRBJ1-5	CASSIPNQPQHF	TGTGCCAGTAGTATCCCCAATCAGCCCCAGCATTTT
16	TRBV18	few	TRBD2	TRBJ2-6	CASAAGAISGANVLTF	TGTGCCAGCGCAGCGGGGGCAATCTCTGGGGCCAACGTCCTGACTTTC
18	TRBV28	-	TRBD2	TRBJ2-7	CASSSPSPKRGGAYEQYF	TGTGCCAGCAGTTCCCCATCGCCTAAGCGGGGGGGCGCCTACGAGCAGTACTTC
17	TRBV7-9	few	-	TRBJ2-6	CASSAPLPLAGANVLTF	TGTGCCAGCAGCGCCCCACTGCCGTTAGCTGGGGCCAACGTCCTGACTTTC
16	TRBV15	-	-	TRBJ2-5	CATSRGSIQGRETQYF	TGTGCCACCAGCAGAGGGTCAATTCAGGGTAGAGAGACCCAGTACTTC
11	TRBV20-1	-	-	TRBJ2-2	CSAMYTGELFF	TGCAGTGCTATGTATACCGGGGAGCTGTTTTTT
16	TRBV5-6	-	-	TRBJ2-1	CASSLPGQSSYNEQFF	TGTGCCAGCAGCTTACCGGGTCAAAGCTCCTACAATGAGCAGTTCTTC
12	TRBV5-1	once	-	TRBJ2-7	CASSLSPYEQYF	TGCGCCAGCAGCTTGTCTCCCTACGAGCAGTACTTC
13	TRBV7-9	-	-	TRBJ1-2	CASSLVGSYGYTF	TGTGCCAGCAGCTTAGTGGGGAGCTATGGCTACACCTTC
12	TRBV29-1	-	-	TRBJ2-5	CSVEKGPEDQYF	TGCAGCGTTGAAAAGGGGCCGGAAGACCAGTACTTC
12	TRBV7-9	few	-	TRBJ1-1	CASSTSVRRAFF	TGTGCCAGCAGCACCTCAGTCCGGAGAGCTTTCTTT
18	TRBV9	once	TRBD1	TRBJ1-1	CASSGGLAGGEVGREAFF	TGTGCCAGCAGCGGGGGCTTGGCAGGGGGCGAAGTTGGCCGAGAAGCTTTCTTT
14	TRBV27	-	TRBD1	TRBJ2-3	CASGLGQGAGTQYF	TGTGCCAGCGGCCTGGGACAGGGGGCCGGTACGCAGTATTTT
14	TRBV15	-	-	TRBJ2-5	CATSRDRSQETQYF	TGTGCCACCAGCAGAGATCGGAGCCAAGAGACCCAGTACTTC
17	TRBV7-8	-	TRBD2	TRBJ2-1	CASSLRSGGLPGDEQFF	TGTGCCAGCAGCTTAAGGAGCGGGGGGCTTCCCGGGGATGAGCAGTTCTTC
14	TRBV27	-	-	TRBJ1-1	CASSPYLGNTEAFF	TGTGCCAGCAGTCCGTACCTTGGGAACACTGAAGCTTTCTTT
15	TRBV2	few	-	TRBJ2-1	CAQDRGADPYNEQFF	TGTGCCCAGGATCGGGGGGCAGACCCCTACAATGAGCAGTTCTTC
13	TRBV4-1	-	-	TRBJ2-7	CASSQGRRYEQYF	TGCGCCAGCAGCCAAGGCCGGCGGTACGAGCAGTACTTC
13	TRBV7-2	-	-	TRBJ2-7	CASSLESSYEQYF	TGTGCCAGCAGCTTAGAGAGCTCCTACGAGCAGTACTTC
15	TRBV11-2	-	-	TRBJ1-2	CASSLTRVGNYGYTF	TGTGCCAGCAGCCTAACCAGGGTTGGCAACTATGGCTACACCTTC
12	TRBV7-2	-	-	TRBJ2-5	CASSSPGSDQYF	TGTGCCAGCAGTTCCCCGGGTAGCGACCAGTACTTC